The rows below give T cell receptor beta chains drawn from one sample of a study of CD8 T cells in ankylosing spondylitis. Via MiXCR, TCRdb re-called the 5' RACE reads, giving one row per CDR3 protein. This sample has some 140,000 distinct CDR3 sequences, with 6.5% to 8.5% found just once. Specimen: synovial fluid, either unsorted or a sorted T cell fraction (not recorded which). Source of these receptors: a male donor with ankylosing spondylitis. Each CDR3 is given with its conserved first and last residue. The order of the fields is V gene, J gene, clone size, D gene, CDR3 protein, CDR3 DNA. A D gene is named only where the DNA matches it firmly. Not every row has a clone size; where given, it reads once, few, many or a size class.

>TRBV5-6|TRBJ1-1|many|NA
CASSKTAGTPNTEAFF
TGTGCCAGCAGCAAAACGGCCGGGACACCAAACACTGAAGCTTTCTTT
>TRBV5-1|TRBJ2-1|many|NA
CASSLGAGWINEQFF
TGCGCCAGCAGCTTGGGAGCGGGTTGGATCAATGAGCAGTTCTTC
>TRBV5-1|TRBJ2-3|few|NA
CASQRTATDTQYF
TGCGCCAGCCAAAGGACGGCTACAGATACGCAGTATTTT
>TRBV20-1|TRBJ2-1|many|TRBD2
CSETWLAAEQFF
TGCAGTGAAACGTGGCTAGCGGCGGAGCAGTTCTTC
>TRBV10-3|TRBJ2-2|many|TRBD1
CAIRTGYTGELFF
TGTGCCATACGGACAGGGTACACCGGGGAGCTGTTTTTT
>TRBV28|TRBJ1-1|NA|NA
CASSRSWSNTEAFF
TGTGCCAGCAGCCGCAGTTGGTCGAACACTGAAGCTTTCTTT
>TRBV7-8|TRBJ1-5|many|NA
CASSLERPQPQHF
TGTGCCAGCAGCTTAGAACGGCCTCAGCCCCAGCATTTT
>TRBV7-2|TRBJ1-5|many|TRBD1
CASSLITGGGQPQHF
TGTGCCAGCAGCTTAATTACAGGGGGCGGTCAGCCCCAGCATTTT
>TRBV3-1|TRBJ2-1|few|TRBD2
CASSQRPSGRSDNEQFF
TGTGCCAGCAGCCAACGGCCTAGCGGGAGATCAGATAATGAGCAGTTCTTC
>TRBV20-1|TRBJ2-3|few|NA
CSADGGPTDTQYF
TGCAGTGCTGACGGGGGGCCCACAGATACGCAGTATTTT
>TRBV3-1|TRBJ2-7|NA|NA
CASSQSSGSGYEQYF
TGTGCCAGCAGCCAAAGTTCTGGTTCCGGCTACGAGCAGTACTTC
>TRBV3-1|TRBJ2-1|many|TRBD2
CASSPRGGNEQFF
TGTGCCAGCAGCCCCCGGGGGGGCAATGAGCAGTTCTTC
>TRBV7-8|TRBJ2-1|few|TRBD2
CASSLRGGSHNEQFF
TGTGCCAGCAGCTTGAGGGGCGGGAGCCACAATGAGCAGTTCTTC
>TRBV7-9|TRBJ1-4|many|NA
CASSWGRGNEKLFF
TGTGCCAGCAGTTGGGGCCGGGGGAATGAAAAACTGTTTTTT
>TRBV5-1|TRBJ2-7|NA|TRBD1
CASSPSARTGESEQYF
TGCGCCAGCAGCCCCTCGGCTAGGACAGGGGAAAGCGAGCAGTACTTC
>TRBV20-1|TRBJ2-5|many|TRBD1
CSAHRGPIQETQYF
TGCAGTGCTCACAGGGGGCCGATCCAAGAGACCCAGTACTTC
>TRBV5-1|TRBJ2-3|few|NA
CASSLQRAEDTQYF
TGCGCCAGCAGCTTGCAGAGGGCAGAAGATACGCAGTATTTT
>TRBV2|TRBJ1-4|few|NA
CASSRQTPGLFF
TGTGCCAGCAGCAGGCAGACCCCTGGGCTGTTTTTT
>TRBV7-2|TRBJ2-1|few|TRBD2
CASSLVGAGGGEQFF
TGTGCCAGCAGCTTAGTAGGGGCGGGAGGAGGTGAGCAGTTCTTC
>TRBV20-1|TRBJ2-6|NA|TRBD1
CSAGQGSAGANVLTF
TGCAGTGCGGGACAGGGAAGCGCTGGGGCCAACGTCCTGACTTTC
>TRBV6-5|TRBJ2-5|many|NA
CASSYGAVQETQYF
TGTGCCAGCAGTTACGGGGCAGTCCAAGAGACCCAGTACTTC
>TRBV29-1|TRBJ2-5|NA|NA
CSALRGEETQYF
TGCAGCGCCCTCAGGGGAGAGGAGACCCAGTACTTC
>TRBV12-3/TRBV12-4|TRBJ1-5|NA|TRBD1
CASSSSTGTGGSNQPQHF
TGTGCCAGCAGTTCATCCACTGGGACAGGTGGAAGCAATCAGCCCCAGCATTTT
>TRBV7-9|TRBJ2-7|few|NA
CASSLLSHEQYF
TGTGCCAGCAGCTTATTGAGCCACGAGCAGTACTTC
>TRBV6-1|TRBJ1-1|many|NA
CASSESGLYPEAFF
TGTGCCAGCAGTGAATCGGGCCTCTACCCTGAAGCTTTCTTT
>TRBV5-1|TRBJ2-7|many|NA
CASSPPSYEQYF
TGCGCCAGCAGTCCCCCCTCCTACGAGCAGTACTTC
>TRBV10-3|TRBJ1-2|many|NA
CAISESRESGGYTF
TGTGCCATCAGTGAGTCGCGAGAATCGGGTGGCTACACCTTC
>TRBV5-6|TRBJ2-7|many|NA
CASREGRSQRSYEQYF
TGTGCCAGCAGGGAAGGACGGTCCCAGCGGTCCTACGAGCAGTACTTC
>TRBV20-1|TRBJ2-5|NA|NA
CSARDAQGGETQYF
TGCAGTGCTAGAGATGCCCAGGGTGGGGAGACCCAGTACTTC
>TRBV29-1|TRBJ2-5|many|NA
CSAESGEETQYF
TGCAGCGCGGAGTCAGGGGAGGAGACCCAGTACTTC
>TRBV12-3/TRBV12-4|TRBJ1-1|few|TRBD1
CASTKTGRNTEAFF
TGTGCCAGCACTAAGACAGGGCGAAACACTGAAGCTTTCTTT
>TRBV13|TRBJ2-5|many|TRBD2
CASSLRLAGEETQYF
TGTGCCAGCAGCTTAAGGCTAGCGGGGGAGGAGACCCAGTACTTC
>TRBV7-9|TRBJ1-2|NA|TRBD1
CASSSGQGAEGYTF
TGTGCCAGCAGCTCGGGACAGGGGGCCGAGGGCTACACCTTC
>TRBV29-1|TRBJ1-4|few|NA
CSVGRFSLGHEKLFF
TGCAGCGTTGGAAGGTTCTCATTGGGTCATGAAAAACTGTTTTTT
>TRBV29-1|TRBJ2-5|many|TRBD2
CSVPGLADETQYF
TGCAGCGTTCCGGGACTAGCCGACGAGACCCAGTACTTC
>TRBV20-1|TRBJ1-1|many|TRBD1
CSAPGRTGDFYTEAFF
TGCAGTGCTCCAGGCAGGACAGGGGACTTCTACACTGAAGCTTTCTTT
>TRBV7-2|TRBJ2-7|NA|TRBD2
CASRLAGGSSYEQYF
TGTGCCAGCAGACTAGCGGGAGGGAGCTCCTACGAGCAGTACTTC
>TRBV4-3|TRBJ2-5|many|NA
CASSPRLRVFETQYF
TGCGCCAGCAGCCCAAGACTCAGGGTCTTTGAGACCCAGTACTTC
>TRBV4-1|TRBJ2-7|NA|TRBD1
CASSQGTGWGGQYF
TGCGCCAGCAGCCAAGGGACAGGGTGGGGCGGGCAGTACTTC
>TRBV6-1|TRBJ2-3|NA|NA
CASSVSVLSTDTQYF
TGTGCCAGCAGTGTATCGGTCCTATCCACAGATACGCAGTATTTT
>TRBV20-1|TRBJ1-1|many|NA
CSARKNTEAFF
TGCAGTGCCCGAAAGAACACTGAAGCTTTCTTT
>TRBV5-6|TRBJ2-1|many|NA
CASSFNLYNEQFF
TGTGCCAGCAGCTTTAACCTTTACAATGAGCAGTTCTTC
>TRBV6-5|TRBJ1-1|few|NA
CASSYSTGENTEAFF
TGTGCCAGCAGTTACTCGACAGGTGAGAACACTGAAGCTTTCTTT
>TRBV3-1|TRBJ2-1|many|TRBD2
CASSQRGRGEQFF
TGTGCCAGCAGCCAACGCGGGAGGGGCGAGCAGTTCTTC
>TRBV28|TRBJ1-1|few|NA
CATRGFNTEAFF
TGTGCCACCAGGGGCTTCAACACTGAAGCTTTCTTT
>TRBV5-1|TRBJ2-7|many|NA
CASSLRLNEQYF
TGCGCCAGCAGCTTGAGGTTGAACGAGCAGTACTTC
>TRBV28|TRBJ1-5|many|TRBD1
CASSLPTDRTGNQPQHF
TGTGCCAGCAGTTTACCGACGGACAGGACGGGCAATCAGCCCCAGCATTTT